This T cell receptor (beta chain) emerged from a study of shared clonotypes between healthy human individuals. The wider study: The study used three CD4 naive, three CD4 memory, two CD8 naive and one CD8 memory plate per donor. General observations from the study: Generation probabilities of non-shared clonotypes were lower (relative to those shared by all four donors). The rarefaction results pointed to incomplete sorted-subset sequencing despite large depth. Sampling covered blood only; tissue repertoires likely differ.

Losses at the gene ends were 7 bases for V and 5 bases for J; bases not matched to a gene: 14. This CDR3 is built from 16 residues. Per the germline V gene, CDR1 is SNHLY and CDR2 is FYNNEI. Clones were sequenced by immunoSEQ multiplex PCR, and TCRdb holds only the in-frame ones, with some missing. The sample lists some 2 million clones; 90% to 95% were seen once. This clone was recorded once. What it binds is unknown. Material for sequencing was naive CD4+ T cells sorted from blood. This sample's subset: CD45RA+ positively selected. This clonotype originated in a man between 18 and 29 years old in good health. J is TRBJ2-3 and V is TRBV2, with 8 bases that match TRBD2. The CDR3 protein is CASTRGDGGALDTQYF. The CDR3 nucleotides read TGTGCCAGCACCAGAGGAGACGGGGGGGCATTAGATACGCAGTATTTT.